The 10 T cell receptor beta chains in this list originate from one sample, sequenced in a study of blood T cell repertoires in COVID-19. Profiled with immunoSEQ multiplex PCR; TCRdb holds only in-frame clones, not every one. The sample carries fewer than 250,000 clones, 70% to 90% recorded once. The sequenced sample was peripheral blood. These receptors were collected from a human donor in a cohort sampled during active COVID-19.

Comments on this clone: Other DNA sequences in the sample encode the same CDR3. The chain employs TRBV18 and TRBJ2-3; D might be TRBD1 (5 bases). V lost 3 bases and J 4 bases, leaving 8 bases between the germline ends. The CDR3 runs to 13 residues. Germline CDR1 is KGHSH and CDR2 is LQKENI. As DNA, the CDR3 is TGTGCCAGCTCACCCCAGGGCGCAGATACGCAGTATTTT. Its protein is CASSPQGADTQYF.

This clone has only one observation. This sequence joins TRBV5-1 and TRBJ1-2, with a possible D match to TRBD1 (5 bases). The CDR3 spans 15 residues. In germline, CDR1 is SGHRS, CDR2 YFSETQ. V lost 7 bases to trimming and J lost 0 bases, with 16 bases between them. The CDR3 loop is CASRASGVANYGYTF. The CDR3, as DNA: TGCGCCAGCCGGGCCTCGGGGGTGGCTAACTATGGCTACACCTTC.

V usage is TRBV5-4 and J usage is TRBJ2-2; the match to TRBD1 covers 7 bases. V dropped 2 bases and J dropped 3; count of bases not matched to a gene: 7. The CDR3 covers 16 residues. Per germline, CDR1 SGHNT and CDR2 YYREEE (reference sequence). CDR3 sequence (DNA): TGTGCCAGCAGCTTAGGGACAGTCCCCGACACCGGGGAGCTGTTTTTT. It is translated as CASSLGTVPDTGELFF. Full variable domain (outside the CDR3, taken from reference TRBV5-4 and TRBJ2-2): ETGVTQSPTHLIKTRGQQVTLRCSSQSGHNTVSWYQQALGQGPQFIFQYYREEENGRGNFPPRFSGLQFPNYSSELNVNALELDDSALYLCASSLGTVPDTGELFFGEGSRLTVL.

V usage is TRBV6-5 and J usage is TRBJ2-7, with D perhaps matching TRBD1 (5 bases). Per germline, CDR1 MNHEY and CDR2 SVGAGI. This CDR3 spans 14 amino acids. Trimming removed 2 bases from V and 3 bases from J, with 11 bases in between. In DNA, the CDR3 is TGTGCCAGCAGTTACAGGGGCCCGGGCTACGAGCAGTACTTC. It codes for CASSYRGPGYEQYF.

V and J are TRBV9 and TRBJ2-7; 9 nucleotides line up with TRBD1. Unmatched junction bases numbered 14, after V lost 4 bases and J lost 6 bases. Germline V gene sequence: CDR1 SGDLS, CDR2 YYNGEE. The CDR3 contains 16 residues. DNA for the CDR3: TGTGCCAGCAGCCCCCACTCGGGACAGGGCTCCCTCGAGCAGTACTTC. Encoded protein: CASSPHSGQGSLEQYF.

The chain combines TRBV5-4 with TRBJ2-5; 10 bases map to TRBD2. V shed 4 bases, J shed 2 bases, and the junction held 5 bases outside the gene matches. Germline V gene lookup returns CDR1 SGHNT and CDR2 YYREEE (reference sequence). The CDR3 is 15 amino acids. CDR3 DNA sequence: TGTGCCAGCAGCCCTAGCGGGGGTTATCAAGAGACCCAGTACTTC. Protein sequence: CASSPSGGYQETQYF.

This clone showed up just a few times. V usage is TRBV19 and J usage is TRBJ2-5; 9 bases match TRBD2. J lost 2 bases, V lost 5 bases, and 3 bases had no gene match. The CDR3 is made up of 14 amino acids. Germline V gene lookup returns CDR1 LNHDA and CDR2 SQIVND (reference sequence). The CDR3 DNA sequence: TGTGCCAGTAGTCTAGCGGGGTATCAAGAGACCCAGTACTTC. Translated: CASSLAGYQETQYF.

This chain joins TRBV18 and TRBJ2-7; D is possibly TRBD1 (5 bases). Germline V CDR1 and CDR2: KGHSH, LQKENI. V was shortened by 2 bases and J by 6 bases, with 8 bases between the two germline ends. The CDR3 is made up of 12 amino acids. The CDR3 spells CASSPYGAEQYF. CDR3 coding DNA: TGTGCCAGCTCACCATATGGGGCCGAGCAGTACTTC.

The rearrangement links TRBV2 to TRBJ2-3; TRBD2 aligns across 8 bases. The germline gives CDR1 SNHLY, CDR2 FYNNEI. Trimming removed 9 bases from V and 3 bases from J; junction bases left unmatched: 8. The CDR3 contains 14 residues. The CDR3 region has the DNA TGTGCCAGTGGAGGCCGGGAGGGAACAGATACGCAGTATTTT. The encoded protein is CASGGREGTDTQYF.

The chain joins TRBV30 to TRBJ2-1; D might be TRBD1 (5 bases). The length of the CDR3 is 12 residues. The germline V and J ends were trimmed by 5 bases and 3 bases, with 8 bases remaining between them. CDR1 and CDR2 (germline): GTSNPN, SVGIG (reference sequence). This CDR3 reads CAWARGYNEQFF. In DNA, the CDR3 is TGTGCCTGGGCTAGGGGCTACAATGAGCAGTTCTTC.